The clone carrying this TCR beta chain was seen a single time. Its antigen is unidentified. The sample is drawn from a study of cytomegalovirus exposure and HLA in healthy donors. Across the whole study: Approximately 180 million T cells yielded roughly 100 million unique TCR beta sequences, as an earlier analysis found. The study, taken as a whole, reports: TCR association rates varied by HLA locus in a later analysis, with DRB1 highest and HLA-C lowest. It was only CMV serostatus that was available as immune exposure information.

The PCR had 60 Vbeta and 13 Jbeta primers. Libraries were prepared by immunoSEQ multiplex PCR; TCRdb keeps only in-frame clonotypes and omits some of them. Among fewer than 110,000 clones listed, roughly 80% were seen once. Looked up from germline, CDR1 is MNHNS and CDR2 is SASEGT. CDR3 length equals 18 residues. V was pared by 2 bases and J by 4 bases, with 21 bases between. Sample: PBMCs. The chain is built from TRBV6-1 and TRBJ2-1, with a possible D match to TRBD1 (6 bases). The source of this sequence is a man in his forties or fifties in good health and CMV-seropositive. The CDR3 DNA is TGTGCCAGCAGTGAATCCCTGCTCTTGGACAGAAGATACAATGAGCAGTTCTTC. Protein sequence: CASSESLLLDRRYNEQFF.